This T cell receptor (beta chain) was identified in a study of neurological immune-mediated disorders (dated by TCRdb to between 2017 and 2020). Regarding the research as a whole: Among the roughly 35 multiple sclerosis patients, relapsing-remitting MS accounted for some 30 and secondary progressive MS accounted for 3. Using UMI-based sequencing, the study compared peripheral blood TCR-beta repertoires from patients with HTLV-I-associated myelopathy (HAM/TSP), patients with multiple sclerosis, and healthy controls. The 90 to 110 TCR-beta libraries covered PBMC samples along with longitudinal samples, technical triplicates, and paired sorted CD4+ and CD8+ T-cell subsets. The cohort included about 66 subjects: about 15 with HAM/TSP, approximately 35 with multiple sclerosis, and approximately 20 healthy controls. Overall study results and their limits: Phylogenetic analysis grouped repertoires from 18 of 34 MS patients into a cluster of related CDR3 sequences, suggesting a possible repertoire-level signature. TCR clonal expansion was highest in HAM/TSP patients and lowest in MS patients, with MS patients falling below even healthy controls. No association of the MS cluster with clinical or MRI features was observed, and the need for larger cohorts was stated by the authors. No identical CDR3 amino acid sequences were found to be shared among expanded clones across subjects, suggesting that TCR-beta repertoires were private in all groups.

TCR libraries for sorted subsets were made from under 1.1 million sorted CD4+ or CD8+ T cells. The multiple sclerosis patients were enrolled in a US clinical protocol that evaluated disease progression with magnetic resonance imaging. Peripheral blood underwent Ficoll-Hypaque density gradient centrifugation to isolate PBMCs, which were then cryopreserved in liquid nitrogen. The study also sequenced paired sorted CD4+ and CD8+ subsets from healthy controls, HAM/TSP patients and MS patients. cDNA synthesis used template-switch 5'RACE with a primer carrying a 10-nucleotide random unique molecular identifier tagging each TCR transcript. Every sequencing run covered 15-18 subjects and yielded more than 170 million TCR-beta sequences. The RNeasy kit was used to extract total RNA. TCR-beta VDJ regions were amplified with primers for the TCR constant region and the 5'RACE anchor, using the KAPA Real-time Library Amplification kit. A first PCR added sample indexes and Illumina adaptors, and a second PCR then raised library yield. After Ampure bead purification, the roughly 650 bp TCR product was size-selected on a 2% E-gel SizeSelection system. Library quality was checked on a Bioanalyzer, concentration was measured with Qubit, and libraries were quantified with the Kapa Library Quantification kit before pooling. Libraries were sequenced paired-end 2 x 150 bp on an Illumina HiSeq 2500. To increase sequence diversity, roughly 23-30% phiX was spiked into each library pool. Per the source publication's procedure: Quality-filtered reads were processed with the UMI-based MiGEC pipeline, and over 90% of raw TCR sequences were removed by the MiGEC pipeline during error correction. VDJ genes were aligned to IMGT germline references, and each clonotype was defined by a unique CDR3 amino acid sequence together with V-J genes. Clonal expansion, Shannon diversity and CDR3 relatedness (CalcPairwiseDistances, ClusterSamples) were evaluated with VDJtools, and phylogenetic trees were built with CLCbio workbench. Expanded clones were defined as having at least 8 unique UMIs, based on coefficient-of-variation modelling across technical triplicates. TCRdb reworked the public reads: Q25 trimming with fastp, MiXCR clone assembly, productive beta chains retained. Records with the same CDR3 protein are collapsed into one entry carrying the most frequent genes and DNA. The V and J calls were not made by the authors but by TCRdb's processing. The sample table records approximately 20,000 distinct CDR3 sequences; around a sixth of these occur just once. The ten most abundant clones make up approximately 7.6% of the sample.

The CDR1 and CDR2 encoded by the germline V gene (reference sequence) are SEHNR and FQNEAQ. Trimming accounts for 8 bases at V and 2 bases at J, while the number of junction bases matched to no gene is 2. Counted from cysteine to phenylalanine, this CDR3 has 13 amino acids. Here the CDR3 DNA is all that survives: 39 bases in frame from base 1. This clonotype was detected ten times or more. This receptor's antigen is unknown. No much larger clone is present one base from it, and per-base qualities are unavailable. This TCR was recovered from a woman aged 18 to 35 with multiple sclerosis. The sequenced sample consisted of CD8+ T cells from blood. The receptor chain draws on TRBV7-9 and TRBJ2-1; 8 central bases correspond to TRBD1. The sequence in DNA is TGTGCCAGCGCACAGGGGGCCTACAATGAGCAGTTCTTC. It is translated as CASAQGAYNEQFF.